A single sample is the source of the 22 T cell receptor beta chains below, sequenced in a study of CD8+ T cells in alopecia areata. Investigators isolated RNA and reverse transcribed it into cDNA to act as the sequencing template. The table came from immunoSEQ multiplex PCR; TCRdb's copy has only in-frame clones and leaves some out. Among 170,000 or so clones, around three fifths were seen once, and the ten largest hold around 15%. Sequencing used CD4+ T cells sorted from blood, obtained at week 0. These receptor sequences come from a human donor with alopecia areata.

The CDR3 nucleotides read TGTGCCAGCTCACCACCGGGGGCGAACCTCTATGGCTACACCTTC. This encodes CASSPPGANLYGYTF. The rearrangement uses TRBV18 and TRBJ1-2, with a possible D match to TRBD1 (6 bases). Between the trimmed V and J ends, which lost 0 bases and 4 bases, there was a span of 12 bases. The CDR3 sequence is 15 residues long. Germline CDR1 KGHSH, CDR2 LQKENI.

This clone was seen a handful of times. DNA of the CDR3: TGTGCCTGGAGCAAGGGACGGAACTATGGCTACACCTTC. It codes for CAWSKGRNYGYTF. This sequence joins TRBV30 and TRBJ1-2; D is possibly TRBD1 (5 bases). The ends were cut back, 3 bases at V and 2 bases at J, with 10 bases in the middle. The CDR3 length is 13 residues. Germline assignment: CDR1 GTSNPN and CDR2 SVGIG (reference sequence).

The gene calls are TRBV5-1 and TRBJ2-3; D perhaps matches TRBD2 (6 bases). The CDR3 is 12 residues long. V lost 0 bases, J lost 10 bases, and 9 bases lay in between. The germline gives CDR1 SGHRS, CDR2 YFSETQ. In nucleotides, the CDR3 is TGCGCCAGCAGCTTGGAGGAGGGCTCGCAGTATTTT. Its translation: CASSLEEGSQYF.

This clone was seen a few times. The rearrangement uses TRBV6-1 and TRBJ1-2; weak D call: TRBD1 (6 bases). The germline V gene has CDR1 MNHNS and CDR2 SASEGT. V was clipped by 5 bases and J by 8 bases, with 15 bases between them. The CDR3 contains 13 residues. CDR3 nucleotide sequence: TGTGCCAGCAGTTCGACAGGCGGTGAGGGCTACACCTTC. This encodes CASSSTGGEGYTF.

The chain is built from TRBV30 and TRBJ1-4, with 7 bases fitting TRBD1. The CDR3 contains 13 residues. Germline V gene lookup returns CDR1 GTSNPN and CDR2 SVGIG (reference sequence). V trimming: 6 bases; J trimming: 5 bases; junction bases outside the gene matches: 6. CDR3 in amino acids: CACGRGQNEKLFF. CDR3 sequence (DNA): TGTGCCTGTGGACGGGGACAGAATGAAAAACTGTTTTTT.

The chain joins TRBV6-5 to TRBJ2-7, with D possibly being TRBD1 or TRBD2 (5 bases each). The V gene lost 3 bases and the J gene lost 12 bases, with 21 bases spanning the gap. This CDR3 is built from 14 residues. Germline V gene sequence: CDR1 MNHEY, CDR2 SVGAGI. The CDR3 is CASSYSPGTQRRYF. CDR3 in DNA: TGTGCCAGCAGTTATTCCCCCGGGACGCAAAGGCGGTACTTC.

V and J are TRBV30 and TRBJ1-1, with a tentative D call TRBD1 (5 bases). Looked up from germline, CDR1 is GTSNPN and CDR2 is SVGIG (reference sequence). The V gene lost 5 bases and the J gene lost 4 bases, with 20 bases spanning the gap. CDR3 length: 15 amino acids. The CDR3 DNA is TGTGCCTGGGGCCCTGGGAGGTTCGGGGGCACTGAAGCTTTCTTT. Translated: CAWGPGRFGGTEAFF.

In nucleotides, the CDR3 is TGTGCCAGCAGCTTAGACCCCGGGGAGACCCAGTACTTC. It yields the protein CASSLDPGETQYF. The chain links TRBV7-9 to TRBJ2-5; no clear D gene. V was pared by 1 base and J by 5 bases, with 8 bases between. The germline V gene encodes CDR1 SEHNR and CDR2 FQNEAQ (reference sequence). The CDR3 spans 13 residues.

The chain combines TRBV18 with TRBJ2-1; 8 bases are a match to TRBD1. There are 16 residues in the CDR3. J was trimmed by 5 bases and V by 1 base; bases with no gene match: 7. The V gene's germline CDR1 is KGHSH and CDR2 LQKENI. As DNA, the CDR3 is TGTGCCAGCTCACCACGGACAGGGAACCAGAACAATGAGCAGTTCTTC. Amino acids: CASSPRTGNQNNEQFF.

This clone has only a few counts. The chain carries TRBV29-1 and TRBJ1-2; 9 bases agree with TRBD1. Germline lookup yields CDR1 SQVTM and CDR2 ANQGSEA. The V segment lost 5 bases and the J segment 5 bases; nucleotides outside the gene matches: 9. This CDR3 comprises 14 residues. In DNA form, the CDR3 reads TGCAGCGTTTCCCGTGGACAGGGGATGTATGGCTACACCTTC. Residues: CSVSRGQGMYGYTF. Drawing the rest from reference TRBV29-1 and TRBJ1-2, the complete variable domain is SAVISQKPSRDICQRGTSLTIQCQVDSQVTMMFWYRQQPGQSLTLIATANQGSEATYESGFVIDKFPISRPNLTFSTLTVSNMSPEDSSIYLCSVSRGQGMYGYTFGSGTRLTVV.

The V call is TRBV9, the J call TRBJ1-6; D not resolved. The CDR3 loop spans 14 amino acids. Germline V gene data show CDR1 as SGDLS and CDR2 as YYNGEE. The V end was cut by 0 bases, the J end by 11 bases, with 12 bases between. This chain's CDR3 is CASSVDESGTPLHF. The CDR3 bases are TGTGCCAGCAGCGTAGATGAGAGCGGGACACCCCTCCACTTT.

The chain is built from TRBV28 and TRBJ2-3; 10 bases fit TRBD1. Losses at the gene ends were 6 bases for V and 5 bases for J; bases not matched to a gene: 8. Germline V gene data show CDR1 as MDHEN and CDR2 as SYDVKM. The length of the CDR3 is 15 residues. Here the CDR3 DNA reads TGTGCCAGCAGACCATGGGGACAGGGGAAAGATACGCAGTATTTT. It codes for CASRPWGQGKDTQYF.

The chain joins TRBV29-1 to TRBJ2-7; D possibly corresponds to TRBD1 (6 bases). Germline V lookup: CDR1 SQVTM, CDR2 ANQGSEA. The CDR3 runs to 12 residues. V lost 5 bases and J lost 2, with 10 bases in between. DNA for the CDR3: TGCAGCGTTCAAAGGGACACCTACGAGCAGTACTTC. Its translation is CSVQRDTYEQYF.

The chain is built from TRBV2 and TRBJ2-7; D not certain. Germline V gene lookup returns CDR1 SNHLY and CDR2 FYNNEI. V was cut by 7 bases and J by 1 base, with 5 bases left in between. CDR3 length: 11 amino acids. The CDR3 loop is CASMGSYEQYF. CDR3 DNA sequence: TGTGCCAGCATGGGGTCCTACGAGCAGTACTTC.

A note on this clone: The same CDR3 is also encoded by other DNA sequences in this sample. The rearrangement uses TRBV25-1 and TRBJ2-2, with a possible D match to TRBD1 (5 bases). The CDR3 runs to 12 residues. V was trimmed by 5 bases and J by 4 bases, leaving 5 bases between them. Germline CDR1 MGHDK, CDR2 SYGVNS. The DNA for the CDR3 is TGTGCCAGCAGTAGGGGCACCGGGGAGCTGTTTTTT. Its protein product is CASSRGTGELFF.

The table lists this clone with a few counts. This chain links TRBV4-1 with TRBJ1-2; unclear D gene. Trimming took off 4 bases at V and 3 bases at J, with 12 bases between the two ends. The CDR3 extends over 14 amino acids. Looked up from germline, CDR1 is MGHRA and CDR2 is YSYEKL. The CDR3 region has the DNA TGCGCCAGCAGCCCGGGAAGCACTTACTATGGCTACACCTTC. It encodes CASSPGSTYYGYTF.

The chain uses TRBV30 and TRBJ1-5; perhaps TRBD1 as D (5 bases). Germline assignment: CDR1 GTSNPN and CDR2 SVGIG (reference sequence). The CDR3 is 16 residues long. With 3 bases removed from V and 7 bases from J, the gap between germline ends came to 22 bases. This chain's CDR3 is CAWSRGDRGDWQPQHF. As DNA, the CDR3 is TGTGCCTGGAGCCGAGGGGACCGGGGGGATTGGCAGCCCCAGCATTTT.

In its sample, this clone was seen once. The chain couples TRBV11-2 to TRBJ1-5; D is uncertain. CDR1 SGHAT and CDR2 FQNNGV come from the germline V gene. Between the trimmed V and J ends, which lost 1 base and 1 base, there was a span of 8 bases. The CDR3 sequence is 15 residues long. CDR3 in amino acids: CASSLGPGSNQPQHF. The CDR3 DNA follows: TGTGCCAGCAGCTTAGGGCCGGGCAGCAATCAGCCCCAGCATTTT.

The chain is built from TRBV29-1 and TRBJ2-4; D might be TRBD1 (5 bases). This CDR3 has 15 residues. V was trimmed by 6 bases and J by 6 bases, leaving 21 bases between them. Germline CDR1 reads SQVTM; CDR2 reads ANQGSEA. The CDR3 DNA sequence: TGCAGCGTGCCACCAAAAGGGGATGAATTAAACATTCAGTACTTC. It specifies CSVPPKGDELNIQYF.

Written as DNA, the CDR3 is TGTGCCAGCAGCCTCCACAATGAGCAGTTCTTC. Protein sequence: CASSLHNEQFF. The V and J genes are TRBV2 and TRBJ2-1; D gene unclear. Germline CDR1 reads SNHLY; CDR2 reads FYNNEI. This CDR3 is 11 amino acids long. Trimming shortened V by 6 bases and J by 5 bases, and 5 bases separated the two germline ends.

The chain carries TRBV11-2 and TRBJ2-2, with TRBD1 matching over 7 bases. The CDR3 loop spans 17 amino acids. Germline V lookup: CDR1 SGHAT, CDR2 FQNNGV. The V gene end was trimmed by 6 bases and the J gene end by 0 bases; junction bases not matched to a gene: 10. Here the CDR3 reads CASRPTKTGPNTGELFF. CDR3 nucleotides: TGTGCCAGCAGGCCAACGAAGACAGGGCCGAACACCGGGGAGCTGTTTTTT.

The chain couples TRBV15 to TRBJ2-5, with no clear D. This CDR3 is built from 11 residues. The germline V gene encodes CDR1 LNHNV and CDR2 YYDKDF (reference sequence). The ends were cut back, 4 bases at V and 4 bases at J, with 4 bases in the middle. The CDR3 nucleotides read TGTGCCACCAGCAAGGGAGAGACCCAGTACTTC. The encoded protein is CATSKGETQYF.